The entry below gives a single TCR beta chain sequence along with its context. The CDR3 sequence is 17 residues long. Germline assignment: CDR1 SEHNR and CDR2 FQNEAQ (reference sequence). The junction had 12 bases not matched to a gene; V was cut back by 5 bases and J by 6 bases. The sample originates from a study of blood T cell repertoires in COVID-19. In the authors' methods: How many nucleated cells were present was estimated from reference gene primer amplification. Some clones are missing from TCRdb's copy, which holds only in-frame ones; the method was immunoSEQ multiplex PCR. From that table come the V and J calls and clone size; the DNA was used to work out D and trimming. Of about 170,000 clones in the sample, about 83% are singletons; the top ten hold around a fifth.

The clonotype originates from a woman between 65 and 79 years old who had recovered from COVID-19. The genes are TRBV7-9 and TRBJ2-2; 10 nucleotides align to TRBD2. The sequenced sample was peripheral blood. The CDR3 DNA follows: TGTGCCAGCAGCACCCCGGGACTAGCGACCCTTGCCGGGGAGCTGTTTTTT. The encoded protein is CASSTPGLATLAGELFF.